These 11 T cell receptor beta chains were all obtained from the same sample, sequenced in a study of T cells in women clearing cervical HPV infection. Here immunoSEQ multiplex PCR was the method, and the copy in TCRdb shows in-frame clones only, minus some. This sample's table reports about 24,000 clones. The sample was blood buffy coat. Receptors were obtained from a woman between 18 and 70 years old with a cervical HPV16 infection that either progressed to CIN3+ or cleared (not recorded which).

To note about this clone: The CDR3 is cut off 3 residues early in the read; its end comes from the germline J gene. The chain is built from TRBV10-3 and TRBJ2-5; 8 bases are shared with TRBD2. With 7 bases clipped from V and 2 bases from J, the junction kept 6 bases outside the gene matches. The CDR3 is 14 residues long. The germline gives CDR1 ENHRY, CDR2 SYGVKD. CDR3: CAIKSSGDQETQYF. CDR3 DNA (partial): TGTGCCATCAAGAGTAGCGGGGATCAAGAGACC.

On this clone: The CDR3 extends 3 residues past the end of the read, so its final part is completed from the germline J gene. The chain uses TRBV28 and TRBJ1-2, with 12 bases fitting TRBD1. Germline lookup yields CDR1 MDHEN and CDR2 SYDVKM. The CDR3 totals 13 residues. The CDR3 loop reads CASRGQGAPGYTF. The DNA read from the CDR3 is TGTGCCAGCAGGGGACAGGGGGCGCCGGGC.

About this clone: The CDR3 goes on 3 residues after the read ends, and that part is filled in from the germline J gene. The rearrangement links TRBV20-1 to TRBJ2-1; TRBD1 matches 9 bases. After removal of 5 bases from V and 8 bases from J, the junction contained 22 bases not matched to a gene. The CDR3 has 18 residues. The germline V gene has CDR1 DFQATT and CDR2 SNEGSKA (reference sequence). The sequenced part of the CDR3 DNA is TGCAGTGCTCGCATTCCGGGACAGGGATTTGTTGGTGGGGATGAG. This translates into CSARIPGQGFVGGDE. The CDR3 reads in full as CSARIPGQGFVGGDEQFF.

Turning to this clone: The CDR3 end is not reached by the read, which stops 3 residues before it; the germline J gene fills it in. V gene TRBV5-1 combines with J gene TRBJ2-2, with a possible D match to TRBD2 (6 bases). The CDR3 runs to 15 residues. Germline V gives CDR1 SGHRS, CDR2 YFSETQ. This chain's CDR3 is CASSFLGGDNSPLFF. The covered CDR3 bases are TGCGCCAGCAGCTTTCTCGGAGGGGATAATTCACCG.

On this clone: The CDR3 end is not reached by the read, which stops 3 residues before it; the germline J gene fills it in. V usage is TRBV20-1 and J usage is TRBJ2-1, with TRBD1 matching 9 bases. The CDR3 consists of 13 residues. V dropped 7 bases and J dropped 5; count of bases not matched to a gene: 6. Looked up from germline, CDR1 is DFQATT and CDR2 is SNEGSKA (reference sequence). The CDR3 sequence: CSVPRTGDNEQFF. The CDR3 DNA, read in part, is TGCAGTGTCCCTCGGACAGGGGACAATGAG.

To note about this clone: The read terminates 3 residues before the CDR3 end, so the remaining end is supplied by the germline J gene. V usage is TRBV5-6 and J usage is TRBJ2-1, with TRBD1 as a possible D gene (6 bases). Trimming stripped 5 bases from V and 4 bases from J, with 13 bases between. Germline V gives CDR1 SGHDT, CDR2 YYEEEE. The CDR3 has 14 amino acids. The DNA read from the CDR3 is TGTGCCAGCAGGAGGGGGATGGGATACAATGAG. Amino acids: CASRRGMGYNE. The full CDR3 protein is CASRRGMGYNEQFF.

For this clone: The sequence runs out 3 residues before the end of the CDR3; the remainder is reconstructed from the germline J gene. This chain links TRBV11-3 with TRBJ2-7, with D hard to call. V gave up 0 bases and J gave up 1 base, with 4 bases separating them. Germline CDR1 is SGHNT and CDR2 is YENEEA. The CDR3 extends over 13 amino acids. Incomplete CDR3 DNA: TGTGCCAGCAGCTTAGACACTTCCTACGAG. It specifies CASSLDTSYE. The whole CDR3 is CASSLDTSYEQYF.

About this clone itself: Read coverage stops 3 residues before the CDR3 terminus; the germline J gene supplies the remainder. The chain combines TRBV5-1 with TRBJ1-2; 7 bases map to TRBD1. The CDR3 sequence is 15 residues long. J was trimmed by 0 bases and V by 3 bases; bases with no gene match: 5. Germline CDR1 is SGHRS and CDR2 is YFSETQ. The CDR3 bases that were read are TGCGCCAGCAGCTCCCCGGGACAGTCTAACTATGGC. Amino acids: CASSSPGQSNYG. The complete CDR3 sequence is CASSSPGQSNYGYTF.

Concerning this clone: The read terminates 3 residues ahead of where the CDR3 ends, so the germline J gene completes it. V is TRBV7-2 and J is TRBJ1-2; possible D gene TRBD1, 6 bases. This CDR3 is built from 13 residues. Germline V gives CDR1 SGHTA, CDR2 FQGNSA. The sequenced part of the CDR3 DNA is TGTGCCAGCAGCTCTAGCGGGGGCTACGAC. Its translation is CASSSSGGYD. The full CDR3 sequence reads CASSSSGGYDYTF. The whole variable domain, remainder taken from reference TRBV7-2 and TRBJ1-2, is GAGVSQSPSNKVTEKGKDVELRCDPISGHTALYWYRQSLGQGLEFLIYFQGNSAPDKSGLPSDRFSAERTGGSVSTLTIQRTQQEDSAVYLCASSSSGGYDYTFGSGTRLTVV.

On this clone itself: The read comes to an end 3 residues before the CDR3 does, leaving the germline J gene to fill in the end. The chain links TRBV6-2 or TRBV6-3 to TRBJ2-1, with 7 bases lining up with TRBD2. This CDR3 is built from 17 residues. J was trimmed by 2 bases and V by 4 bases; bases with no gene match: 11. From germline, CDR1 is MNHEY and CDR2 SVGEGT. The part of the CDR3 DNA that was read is TGTGCCAGCAGTTCCCTTACTCTAGCGGCCACCTACAATGAG. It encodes CASSSLTLAATYNE. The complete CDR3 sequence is CASSSLTLAATYNEQFF.

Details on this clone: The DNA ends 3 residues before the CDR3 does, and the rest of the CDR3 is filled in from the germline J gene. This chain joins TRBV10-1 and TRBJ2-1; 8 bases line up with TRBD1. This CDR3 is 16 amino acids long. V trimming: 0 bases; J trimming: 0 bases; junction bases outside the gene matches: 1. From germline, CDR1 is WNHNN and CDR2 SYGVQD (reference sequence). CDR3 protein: CASSESTGASYNEQFF. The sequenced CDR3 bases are TGCGCCAGCAGTGAGTCGACAGGGGCCTCCTACAATGAG.